This TCR beta chain is drawn from a study of spatial heterogeneity in lung cancer (dated by TCRdb to about 2019). Background for the entire study: Beta-chain transcripts were consistently detected in greater numbers than alpha-chain transcripts, which likely reflected higher beta-chain transcript abundance. The study quantitatively compared TCR alpha and beta repertoires across multiple tumor regions, matched nontumor lung and blood in non-small cell lung cancer. In the raw uncorrected reads, each unique combination of TCR and UMI appeared on average more than ten times. At surgery, fewer than 250 tumor regions, roughly 63 matched nontumor lung samples and about 56 PBMC samples were TCR-sequenced for both alpha and beta chains. The study linked features of the TCR repertoire to counts of nonsynonymous mutations, which were determined by whole-exome sequencing of tumor tissue.

The time point label here, explained by the study, means: sample taken at primary tumor resection. TCR sequencing used whole RNA extracted from tumor and nontumor lung tissue, or from cryopreserved PBMC samples, without cell sorting. Donors were about 70 patients with early-stage, untreated non-small cell lung cancer from the lung TRACERx cohort. Patients were selected for TCR sequencing only if sufficient RNA was available from at least two tumor regions. Study-level results and caveats: Additional single-cell paired TCR alpha and beta sequencing was considered necessary to confirm, at a functional level, the hypothesis that regional TCRs recognize regional mutations. Ubiquitous expanded tumor TCRs were detected in blood more often at tumor resection than at routine follow-up.

Libraries came from 5' RACE. The run used a NextSeq 500. The TCR library protocol attached a unique molecular identifier to each TCR cDNA molecule to allow correction of PCR and sequencing errors. The authors' analysis ran thus. Decombinator tools were used for TCR identification, UMI-based error correction and CDR3 extraction. TCRs above a frequency of 2 per 1,000, corresponding to the top 1% of the tumor frequency distribution, were defined as expanded. Each repertoire was subsampled 100 times to 5,000 TCRs, after which Renyi diversity was computed with the R vegan package. CDR3 similarity networks were built from amino acid triplet string-kernel similarity, with CDR3s being connected when pairwise similarity was above 0.82. TCRdb reanalyzed the raw reads on its own, using fastp at Q25 for trimming and MiXCR for clone calling, and kept in-frame beta chains. Identical CDR3 protein sequences are pooled into one entry, listed with their most common genes and DNA. V and J calls and clone size were set by TCRdb, not the authors. Across this sample there are under 7,500 distinct CDR3 sequences, with more than 6% seen only once. Roughly 73% of the sample lies in the top ten.

Relative to germline, V is 6 bases shorter and J is 4 bases shorter, with 15 bases between their ends. CDR1 and CDR2 were assigned from the germline V gene as SQVTM and ANQGSEA. The CDR3, cysteine through phenylalanine, is 13 amino acids long. Only the CDR3 DNA stays, 39 bases, in frame from base 1. This clonotype has ten or more counts. Its recognized antigen is unknown. No base-level quality is on record; no much larger clone is a single base apart. This beta chain slipped into a library made for alpha chains as a stray read, so its size is not meaningful. This TCR was recovered from a male donor with early-stage non-small cell lung cancer. The rearrangement combines TRBV29-1 with TRBJ1-1; perhaps TRBD1 is the D gene, with 6 bases matching. The material sequenced was PBMCs, taken at surgery. The CDR3 has the sequence CSVRGAKSTEAFF. The DNA sequence is given as TGCAGCGTGCGGGGGGCGAAATCCACTGAAGCTTTCTTT.